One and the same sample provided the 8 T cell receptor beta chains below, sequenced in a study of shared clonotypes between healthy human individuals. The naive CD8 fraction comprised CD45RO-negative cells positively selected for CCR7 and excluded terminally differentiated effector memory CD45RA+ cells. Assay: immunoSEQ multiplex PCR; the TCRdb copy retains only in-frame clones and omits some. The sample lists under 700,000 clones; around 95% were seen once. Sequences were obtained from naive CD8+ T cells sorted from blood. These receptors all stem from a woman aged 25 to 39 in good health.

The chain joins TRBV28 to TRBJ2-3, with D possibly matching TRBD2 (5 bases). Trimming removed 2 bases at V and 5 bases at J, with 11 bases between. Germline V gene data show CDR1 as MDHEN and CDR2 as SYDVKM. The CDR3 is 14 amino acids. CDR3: CASSLVLAVDTQYF. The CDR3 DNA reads TGTGCCAGCAGTTTAGTCCTAGCAGTAGATACGCAGTATTTT.

The CDR3 region is CASSQQDYRLGDEQFF. As DNA, the CDR3 is TGCGCCAGCAGCCAACAGGACTACCGACTGGGGGATGAGCAGTTCTTC. J is TRBJ2-1 and V is TRBV4-1; weak D call: TRBD2 (6 bases). The V gene's germline CDR1 is MGHRA and CDR2 YSYEKL. The CDR3 sequence is 16 residues long. V lost 2 bases, J lost 8 bases, and 19 bases lay in between.

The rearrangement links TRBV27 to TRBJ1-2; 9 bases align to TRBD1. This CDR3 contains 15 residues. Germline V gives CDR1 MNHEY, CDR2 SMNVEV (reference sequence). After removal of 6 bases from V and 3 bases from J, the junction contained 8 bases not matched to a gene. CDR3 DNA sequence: TGTGCCAGCAGCATAGGGGGACAGGGCCACTATGGCTACACCTTC. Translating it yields CASSIGGQGHYGYTF.

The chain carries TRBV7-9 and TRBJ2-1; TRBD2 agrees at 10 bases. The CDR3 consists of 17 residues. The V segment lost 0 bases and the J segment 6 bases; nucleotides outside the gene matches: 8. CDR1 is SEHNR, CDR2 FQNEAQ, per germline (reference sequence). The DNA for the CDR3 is TGTGCCAGCAGCTTAGCGTCGGGGGCTAGCGGGAGCAATGAGCAGTTCTTC. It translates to CASSLASGASGSNEQFF.

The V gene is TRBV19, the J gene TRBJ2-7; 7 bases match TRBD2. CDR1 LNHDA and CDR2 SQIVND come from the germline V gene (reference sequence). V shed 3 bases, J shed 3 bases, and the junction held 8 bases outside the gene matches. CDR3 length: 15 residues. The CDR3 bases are TGTGCCAGTAGTATGGTTGCGGGAGTCCTCTACGAGCAGTACTTC. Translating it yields CASSMVAGVLYEQYF.

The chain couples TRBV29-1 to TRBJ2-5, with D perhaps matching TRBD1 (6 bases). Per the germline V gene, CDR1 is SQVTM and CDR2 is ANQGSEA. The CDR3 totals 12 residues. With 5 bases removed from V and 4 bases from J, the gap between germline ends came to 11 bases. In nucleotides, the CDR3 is TGCAGCGTTACAGGGCTGGGAGAGACCCAGTACTTC. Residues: CSVTGLGETQYF.

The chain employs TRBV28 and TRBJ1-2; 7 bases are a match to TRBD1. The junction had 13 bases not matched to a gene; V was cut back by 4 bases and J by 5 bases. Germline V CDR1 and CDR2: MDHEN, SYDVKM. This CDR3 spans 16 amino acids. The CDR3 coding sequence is TGTGCCAGCAGTTCCCAAACGGACAGGATGAGATATGGCTACACCTTC. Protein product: CASSSQTDRMRYGYTF.

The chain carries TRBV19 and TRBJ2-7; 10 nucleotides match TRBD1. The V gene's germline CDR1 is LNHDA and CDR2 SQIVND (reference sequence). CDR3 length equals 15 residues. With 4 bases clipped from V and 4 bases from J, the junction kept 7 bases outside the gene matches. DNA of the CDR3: TGTGCCAGTAGTAGCCGGGACAGGGGTTTTTACGAGCAGTACTTC. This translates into CASSSRDRGFYEQYF.